This T cell receptor beta chain originates from a study of a mutant IDH1 vaccine in newly diagnosed glioma. In the study overall: Each patient was administered eight vaccinations, scheduled in weeks 1, 3, 5, 7, 11, 15, 19 and 23. Vaccines began 4-6 weeks after radiotherapy alone, or with temozolomide cycles. General study results and limits: Apparently unrelated to pseudoprogression were changes in the top peripheral T cell clonotypes.

The protocol was immunoSEQ multiplex PCR, while the TCRdb copy is restricted to in-frame clones and leaves out a portion. Among around 50,000 clones listed, about nine tenths were seen once. As concerns this clone: Its antigen remains unidentified.

Time point in this sample: week 5, during vaccination. Mutant IDH1 20-mer peptide, at 300 ug, made up each vaccine dose, with topical imiquimod. Material: PBMCs, obtained from a glioma patient whose treatment included an IDH1 peptide vaccine. This TCR was recovered from a middle-aged woman with glioma.

CDR3 nucleotides: TGCGCCAGCAGCTGGGACTTAGTGAGCACCGGGGAGCTGTTTTTT. Translation: CASSWDLVSTGELFF. The chain carries TRBV5-1 and TRBJ2-2, with D possibly being TRBD2 (6 bases). This CDR3 has 15 residues. Germline lookup yields CDR1 SGHRS and CDR2 YFSETQ. The V gene lost 3 bases and the J gene lost 4 bases, with 13 bases spanning the gap.